This record looks at one T cell receptor (beta chain) sequence and its context. Its antigen remains undetermined. The sample holds no much larger clone one base away, and base qualities are not on file. The data were obtained in a study of blood T cell repertoires in COVID-19 (dated by TCRdb to 2020 to 2022). About the study as a whole: ImmuneRACE Cohort 3 recovered participants were defined by two consecutive negative NP/OP PCR tests, healthcare professional clearance, or symptom resolution. The prospective study material was composed of cDNA or gDNA derived from T cells, B-cell-depleted T cells, or PBMCs. The sample metadata nearly always contained a de-identified subject ID, COVID-19 status, age in years and sex. Samples were obtained from the ongoing ImmuneRACE study (first 160 participants) and from roughly 1,300 subjects provided by 6 global collaborators. The repertoires were released in a freely available public database intended as a resource for research on the immune response to SARS-CoV-2. Where available, HLA class I and class II types were obtained from metadata supplied by the sample provider rather than from assay-based typing. Deeply sampled blood TCRbeta repertoires from subjects exposed to, actively infected with, or recovered from COVID-19 were included in the dataset. Samples covering the acute and convalescent phases of COVID-19 were provided by collaborators in the United States, Italy and Spain. Study-wide conclusions, independent of this receptor: Clinical and demographic metadata were provided uncurated, with the amount varying by source and participant.

TCRbeta CDR3 regions were amplified from genomic DNA using the immunoSEQ Assay, a bias-controlled multiplex PCR. The paper's processing steps were these. Nucleated cell counts per sample were estimated from amplification of reference gene primers within the assay. To quantify the absolute abundance of each unique TCRbeta CDR3 rearrangement, sequence reads were collapsed and filtered. Productive Simpson clonality was computed per sample as the square root of Simpson's diversity index over productive rearrangements. TCRdb took over this immuneACCESS table, retaining in-frame rearrangements with V and J assigned. Such tables are incomplete; in checked studies, under half of the missing clones stem from an unresolved V gene, and the remainder is unexplained. V and J calls and clone size are as listed in that table; D and trimming were resolved from the DNA. The sample has a few hundred thousand clones on record, more than 75% of them singletons. Of the sample, roughly 2% falls within the top ten clones.

V lost 4 bases and J lost 7 bases, and the count of bases not matched to a germline gene is 9. The CDR3, from cysteine to phenylalanine, totals 17 residues. Of all the DNA, just the CDR3 is kept, 51 bases in frame from base 1. The germline V gene specifies SGDLS as CDR1 and YYNGEE as CDR2. Participants in the prospective study were aged 18 to 89 years, lived in approximately 26 United States geographic areas, and enrolled through a virtual design. To assign participants to cohorts, the prospective study relied on clinical history that participants themselves reported in a screening survey and a study questionnaire. Each participant in the prospective study had whole blood, serum and a nasopharyngeal or oropharyngeal swab collected by mobile phlebotomists. Additional blood draws and questionnaires over a 2-month period could optionally be provided by prospective study participants. Before DNA extraction, prospective study blood samples were shipped either frozen or at room temperature.

This sequence originates from a woman in her fifties or sixties in a cohort exposed to, infected with or recovered from COVID-19 (not recorded which). The sequencing input was PBMCs or T cells enriched from blood (not recorded which). This sequence uses TRBV9 and TRBJ2-1; a stretch of 15 junction bases matches TRBD2. In nucleotides, the sequence is TGTGCCAGCAGCCTACGGACTAGCGGGAGGGCCGGGAATGAGCAGTTCTTC. Its translation reads: CASSLRTSGRAGNEQFF.